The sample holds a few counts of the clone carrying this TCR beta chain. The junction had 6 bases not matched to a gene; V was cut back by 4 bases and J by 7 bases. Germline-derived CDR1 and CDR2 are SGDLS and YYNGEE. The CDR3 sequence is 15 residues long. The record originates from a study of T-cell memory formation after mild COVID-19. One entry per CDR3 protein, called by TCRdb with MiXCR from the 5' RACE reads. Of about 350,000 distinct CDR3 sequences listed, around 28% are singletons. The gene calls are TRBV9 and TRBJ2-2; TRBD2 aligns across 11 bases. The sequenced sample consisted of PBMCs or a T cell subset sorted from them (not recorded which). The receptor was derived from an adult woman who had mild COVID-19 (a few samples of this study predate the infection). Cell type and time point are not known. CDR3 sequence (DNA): TGTGCCAGCAGCTATCGACTAGCGGGACGCGGGGAGCTGTTTTTT. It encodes CASSYRLAGRGELFF.